Reported below is one TCR beta chain. Its specificity is unknown. TCRdb reprocessed the 5' RACE reads, keeping one entry per CDR3 protein, no DNA. Its table records about 160,000 distinct CDR3 sequences. These data come from a study of T cells expressing NK-cell markers. Findings and caveats of the study: It was still unclear whether expanded NKG2C+ T cell clones were HCMV specific. Several donors likewise had their CD3+CD56-NKG2C+ fraction led by these clonotypes.

CDR1 and CDR2 from the germline V gene are SGHRS and YFSETQ. The CDR3 contains 15 residues. V and J are TRBV5-1 and TRBJ2-1; TCRdb selects TRBD2, and the lack of DNA leaves this call unchecked. The clonotype comes from a woman aged 18 to 75 in good health. The sequencing sample was made of blood T cells: a sorted CD56 or NKG2C T cell subset, CD4+ or CD8+ T cells, or bulk PBMC T cells (not recorded which). The chain's CDR3 is CASRASGSDWNEQFF.